This T cell receptor (beta chain) was documented in a study of blood T cell repertoires in COVID-19. In the study overall: In each case, the material was cDNA or gDNA derived from T cells, B-cell-depleted T cells, or PBMCs.

Clones were sequenced by immunoSEQ multiplex PCR, and TCRdb holds only the in-frame ones, with some missing. The sample lists about 14,000 clones, around 73% occurring once. Trimming shortened V by 0 bases and J by 3 bases, and 9 bases separated the two germline ends. This CDR3 is built from 14 residues. Germline V CDR1 and CDR2: ENHRY, SYGVKD. This clone showed up just a few times. The receptor was derived from a man aged 70 or older with acute or convalescent COVID-19. This sequence joins TRBV10-3 and TRBJ2-7, with D tentatively TRBD2 (5 bases). The sequenced sample was peripheral blood. The CDR3 spells CAISESVGSYEQYF. CDR3 DNA sequence: TGTGCCATCAGTGAGTCTGTAGGGAGCTACGAGCAGTACTTC.